These 2 T cell receptor beta chains share one sample of origin, sequenced in a study of T cell responses to AZD1222 COVID-19 vaccine. Measured with immunoSEQ multiplex PCR; TCRdb has only the in-frame clones, and not every one. The table lists about 110,000 clones, approximately 87% of them singletons. The source material was peripheral blood, sampled on day 0 of AZD1222 vaccination. The origin of the receptors is an adult in good health.

This clone was detected once. The CDR3 DNA is TGTGCCATCAGTGAGTTGCAGGGGGGACAGCCCCAGCATTTT. Translating gives CAISELQGGQPQHF. V and J are TRBV10-3 and TRBJ1-5, with 7 positions matching TRBD1. Germline V gene data show CDR1 as ENHRY and CDR2 as SYGVKD. This CDR3 has 14 amino acids. Unmatched junction bases numbered 4, after V lost 1 base and J lost 7 bases.

The gene calls are TRBV4-1 and TRBJ1-1; possible D gene TRBD1, 5 bases. V was cut by 3 bases and J by 5 bases, with 7 bases left in between. CDR1 is MGHRA and CDR2 is YSYEKL in the germline V gene. The CDR3 runs to 12 residues. The CDR3 sequence is CASSQGPTEAFF. The CDR3, as DNA: TGCGCCAGCAGCCAGGGGCCGACTGAAGCTTTCTTT.